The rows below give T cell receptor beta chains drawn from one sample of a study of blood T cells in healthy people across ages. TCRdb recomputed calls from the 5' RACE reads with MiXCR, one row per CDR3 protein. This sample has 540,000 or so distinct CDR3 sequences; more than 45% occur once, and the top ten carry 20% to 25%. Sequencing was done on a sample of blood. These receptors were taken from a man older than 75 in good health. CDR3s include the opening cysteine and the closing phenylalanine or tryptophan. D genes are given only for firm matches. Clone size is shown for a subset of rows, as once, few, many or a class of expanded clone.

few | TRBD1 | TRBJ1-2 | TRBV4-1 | CASSRGQETNYGYTF | TGCGCCAGCAGCCGCGGACAGGAGACTAACTATGGCTACACCTTC
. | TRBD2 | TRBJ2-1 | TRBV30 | CAWNLAGGNEEQFF | TGTGCCTGGAACCTAGCGGGAGGGAATGAGGAGCAGTTCTTC
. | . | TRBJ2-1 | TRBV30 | CAWRLGNVRDEQFF | TGTGCCTGGAGACTGGGGAACGTTCGTGATGAGCAGTTCTTC
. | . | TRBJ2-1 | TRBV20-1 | CSATTREQGKGDEQFF | TGCAGTGCTACAACCCGGGAGCAGGGGAAGGGCGATGAGCAGTTCTTC
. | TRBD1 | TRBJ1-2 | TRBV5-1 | CASSTGTGLGGYTF | TGCGCCAGCAGCACCGGGACAGGGCTAGGTGGCTACACCTTC
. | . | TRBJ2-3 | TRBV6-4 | CASSDSASRHTDTQYF | TGTGCCAGCAGTGACTCGGCTAGCAGGCACACAGATACGCAGTATTTT
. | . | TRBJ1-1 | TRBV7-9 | CASSLQAGNTGAFF | TGTGCCAGCAGCTTACAGGCGGGCAACACTGGAGCTTTCTTT
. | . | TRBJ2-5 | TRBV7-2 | CASSRVVSEETQYF | TGTGCCAGCAGCCGTGTGGTCTCGGAAGAGACCCAGTACTTC
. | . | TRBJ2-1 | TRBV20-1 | CSAQLARGEQFF | TGCAGTGCTCAACTAGCGAGGGGGGAGCAGTTCTTC
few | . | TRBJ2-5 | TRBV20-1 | CSARDLTVQETQYF | TGCAGTGCTAGAGATTTGACCGTACAAGAGACCCAGTACTTC
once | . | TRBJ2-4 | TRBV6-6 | CASSQNSYERYF | TGTGCCAGCAGTCAAAACTCCTACGAGCGGTACTTC
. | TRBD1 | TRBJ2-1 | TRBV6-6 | CASRDTFRDREYEQFF | TGTGCCAGCAGAGACACGTTCCGGGACAGGGAGTATGAGCAGTTCTTC
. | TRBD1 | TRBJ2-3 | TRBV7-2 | CASSSTGYYSTDAQYF | TGTGCCAGCAGCTCGACAGGGTATTATAGCACAGATGCGCAGTATTTT
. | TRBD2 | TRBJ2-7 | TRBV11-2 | CASSMGLAYGQYF | TGTGCCAGCAGCATGGGACTAGCCTACGGGCAGTACTTC
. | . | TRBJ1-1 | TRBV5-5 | CASSFLQGEAFF | TGTGCCAGCAGCTTTCTACAAGGTGAAGCTTTCTTT
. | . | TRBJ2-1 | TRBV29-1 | CSVEDSNYNEQFF | TGCAGCGTTGAAGACAGTAACTACAATGAGCAGTTCTTC
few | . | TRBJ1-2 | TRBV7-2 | CASSLNGQGIDYTF | TGTGCCAGCAGCTTAAACGGGCAGGGGATCGACTACACCTTC
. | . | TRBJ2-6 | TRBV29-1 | CSVGAPGANVLTF | TGCAGCGTGGGGGCGCCTGGGGCCAACGTCCTGACTTTC
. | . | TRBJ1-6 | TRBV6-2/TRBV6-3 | CASSYNRRQVSTPLHF | TGTGCCAGCAGTTACAATCGGAGACAGGTCTCAACGCCCCTCCACTTT
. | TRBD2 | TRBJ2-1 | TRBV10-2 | CASSDLGLAGETQFF | TGCGCCAGCAGTGACCTCGGACTAGCGGGGGAGACCCAGTTCTTC
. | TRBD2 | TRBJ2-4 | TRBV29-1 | CSVTASGDLAKNIQYF | TGCAGCGTTACGGCTAGCGGGGACCTAGCCAAAAACATTCAGTACTTC
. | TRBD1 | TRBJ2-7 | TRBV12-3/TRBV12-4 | CASSQVPRQGGSYEQYF | TGTGCCAGCAGCCAAGTTCCGAGACAGGGGGGTTCATACGAGCAGTACTTC
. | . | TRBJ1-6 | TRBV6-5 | CASGFPGRNSPLYF | TGTGCCAGCGGGTTCCCAGGAAGAAATTCACCCCTCTACTTT
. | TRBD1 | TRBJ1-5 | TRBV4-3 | CASSQALTGTRNQPQHF | TGCGCCAGCAGCCAAGCTCTGACAGGGACGCGCAATCAGCCCCAGCATTTT
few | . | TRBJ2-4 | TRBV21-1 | CARPWTSGVAKNIQYF | TGTGCCAGACCCTGGACTAGCGGCGTTGCCAAAAACATTCAGTACTTC
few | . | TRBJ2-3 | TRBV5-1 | CASRTGTDLSADTQYF | TGCGCCAGCAGAACCGGGACCGACCTCTCAGCAGATACGCAGTATTTT
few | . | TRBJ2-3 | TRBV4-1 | CASSQDWLATDTQYF | TGCGCCAGCAGCCAAGACTGGCTAGCCACAGATACGCAGTATTTT
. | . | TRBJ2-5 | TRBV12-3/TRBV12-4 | CASSFLGSETQYF | TGTGCCAGCAGTTTCTTAGGATCGGAGACCCAGTACTTC
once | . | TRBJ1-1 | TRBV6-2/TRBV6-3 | CASSPGPRNTEAFF | TGTGCCAGCAGTCCGGGACCGAGGAACACTGAAGCTTTCTTT
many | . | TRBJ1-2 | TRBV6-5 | CASSPVRTGGYGYTF | TGTGCCAGCAGTCCCGTCCGGACCGGGGGCTATGGCTACACCTTC
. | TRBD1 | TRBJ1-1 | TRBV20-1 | CSAGDGQGRNTEAFF | TGCAGTGCCGGCGACGGACAGGGCCGGAACACTGAAGCTTTCTTT
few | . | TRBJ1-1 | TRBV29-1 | CSGWANTEAFF | TGCAGCGGCTGGGCGAACACTGAAGCTTTCTTT
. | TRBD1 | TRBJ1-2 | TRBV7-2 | CASSRTTGIGYGYTF | TGTGCCAGCAGTCGGACGACAGGGATAGGCTATGGCTACACCTTC
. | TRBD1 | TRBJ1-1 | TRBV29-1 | CSVPGSQGAPNTEAFF | TGCAGCGTTCCCGGGTCGCAGGGGGCCCCGAACACTGAAGCTTTCTTT
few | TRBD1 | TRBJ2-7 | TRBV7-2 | CASSPQGLAEQYF | TGTGCCAGCAGCCCACAGGGGTTGGCCGAGCAGTACTTC
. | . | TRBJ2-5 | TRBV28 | CASSHRTLGGETQYF | TGTGCCAGCAGCCATCGGACTCTTGGAGGAGAGACCCAGTACTTC
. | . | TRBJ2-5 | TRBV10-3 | CAIQAGDQETQYF | TGTGCCATCCAAGCAGGGGATCAAGAGACCCAGTACTTC
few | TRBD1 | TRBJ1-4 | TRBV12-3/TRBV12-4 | CASSPRQGGNEKLFF | TGTGCCAGCAGCCCCAGACAGGGGGGTAATGAAAAACTGTTTTTT
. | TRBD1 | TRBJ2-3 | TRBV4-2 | CASTRGQGTDTQYF | TGTGCCAGCACCCGAGGACAGGGCACAGATACGCAGTATTTT
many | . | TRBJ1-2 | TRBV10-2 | CASSEWSGEANGYTF | TGCGCCAGCAGTGAGTGGTCAGGGGAGGCCAATGGCTACACCTTC
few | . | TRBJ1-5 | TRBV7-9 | CASSSRNQPQHF | TGTGCCAGCAGCTCCAGGAATCAGCCCCAGCATTTT
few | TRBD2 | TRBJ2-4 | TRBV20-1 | CGVRVGGNIQYF | TGCGGAGTGCGGGTGGGAGGGAACATTCAGTACTTC
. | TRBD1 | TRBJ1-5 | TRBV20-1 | CSASLDRGQPQHF | TGCAGTGCTAGTTTGGACAGGGGGCAGCCCCAGCATTTT
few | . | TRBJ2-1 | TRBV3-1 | CASSQRGLINEQFF | TGTGCCAGCAGCCAAAGGGGACTGATTAATGAGCAGTTCTTC
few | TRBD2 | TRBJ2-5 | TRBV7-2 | CASSLQRAGGQETQYF | TGTGCCAGCAGCTTACAAAGAGCGGGGGGCCAAGAGACCCAGTACTTC
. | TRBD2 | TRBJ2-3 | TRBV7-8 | CASSPGGRGAQDTQYF | TGTGCCAGCAGCCCTGGTGGGCGGGGGGCCCAAGATACGCAGTATTTT
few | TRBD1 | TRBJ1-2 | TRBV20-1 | CSALRTGSYGYTF | TGCAGTGCCCTACGGACAGGGTCCTATGGCTACACCTTC